This T cell receptor beta chain emerged from a study of blood T cell repertoires in COVID-19. Germline CDR1 is SNHLY and CDR2 is FYNNEI. The CDR3 runs 14 residues. V was shortened by 0 bases and J by 2 bases, with 8 bases between the two germline ends. Method: immunoSEQ multiplex PCR; TCRdb's copy keeps in-frame clones and lacks some. This sample has 100,000 to 150,000 clones, with 55% to 75% found just once. This TCR derives from a human donor with acute or convalescent COVID-19. The donor label of this sample is uncertain. Input material: peripheral blood. The J gene is TRBJ2-7, the V gene TRBV2, with unresolved D. The CDR3 is CASSEARGPYEQYV. The DNA for the CDR3 is TGTGCCAGCAGTGAAGCGAGAGGTCCCTACGAGCAGTACGTC.